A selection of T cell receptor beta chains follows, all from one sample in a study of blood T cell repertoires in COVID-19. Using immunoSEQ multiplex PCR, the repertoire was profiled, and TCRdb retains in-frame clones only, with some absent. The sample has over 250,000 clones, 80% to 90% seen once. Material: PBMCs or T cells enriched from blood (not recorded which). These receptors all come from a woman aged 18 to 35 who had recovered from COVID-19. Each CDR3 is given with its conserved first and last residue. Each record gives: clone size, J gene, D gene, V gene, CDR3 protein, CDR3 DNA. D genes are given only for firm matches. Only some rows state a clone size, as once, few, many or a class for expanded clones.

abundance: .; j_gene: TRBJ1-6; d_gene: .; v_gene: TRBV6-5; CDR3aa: CASSYASPYRHSPLHF; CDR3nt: TGTGCCAGCAGTTACGCTTCCCCGTACAGACATTCACCCCTCCACTTT
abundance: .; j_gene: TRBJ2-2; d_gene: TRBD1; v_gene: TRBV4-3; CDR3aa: CASSPRTGKNTGELFF; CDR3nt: TGCGCCAGCAGCCCCCGGACAGGGAAGAACACCGGGGAGCTGTTTTTT
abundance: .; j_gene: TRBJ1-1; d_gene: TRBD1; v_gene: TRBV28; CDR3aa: CASSLLGQGGTEAFF; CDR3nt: TGTGCCAGCAGTTTATTAGGACAGGGTGGCACTGAAGCTTTCTTT
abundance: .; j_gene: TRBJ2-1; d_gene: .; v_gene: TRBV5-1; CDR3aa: CASSLAQGTLNEQFF; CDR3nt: TGCGCCAGCAGCTTGGCCCAAGGGACACTCAATGAGCAGTTCTTC
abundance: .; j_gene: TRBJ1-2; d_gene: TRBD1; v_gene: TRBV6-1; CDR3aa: CASSESTGRGYTF; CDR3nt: TGTGCCAGCAGTGAATCGACAGGGCGAGGCTACACCTTC
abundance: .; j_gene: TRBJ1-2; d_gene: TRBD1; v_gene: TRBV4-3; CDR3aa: CASSQRQGFFSNYGYTF; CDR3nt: TGCGCCAGCAGCCAGAGACAGGGGTTCTTTTCTAACTATGGCTACACCTTC
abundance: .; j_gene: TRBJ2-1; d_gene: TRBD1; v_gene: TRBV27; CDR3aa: CASSLTGDAYNEQFF; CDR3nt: TGTGCCAGCAGTTTGACAGGGGACGCCTACAATGAGCAGTTCTTC
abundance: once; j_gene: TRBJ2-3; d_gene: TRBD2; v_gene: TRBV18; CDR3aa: CASSHELAGSRDTQYF; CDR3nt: TGTGCCAGCTCACACGAACTAGCGGGGTCCAGAGATACGCAGTATTTT
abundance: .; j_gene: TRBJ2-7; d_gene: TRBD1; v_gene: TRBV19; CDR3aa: CASSQDRVNYEQYF; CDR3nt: TGTGCCAGTAGCCAGGACAGGGTCAACTACGAGCAGTACTTC
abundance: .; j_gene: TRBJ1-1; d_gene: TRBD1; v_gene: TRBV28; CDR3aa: CASSLPTGGALGAFF; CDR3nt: TGTGCCAGCAGTTTACCTACAGGGGGCGCGCTAGGAGCTTTCTTT
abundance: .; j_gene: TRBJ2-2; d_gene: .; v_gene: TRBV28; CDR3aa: CASSLTGETGELFF; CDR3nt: TGTGCCAGCAGTTTAACTGGGGAGACCGGGGAGCTGTTTTTT
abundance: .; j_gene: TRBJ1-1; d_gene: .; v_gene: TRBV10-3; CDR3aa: CAISGQGYTEAFF; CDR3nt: TGTGCCATCAGTGGCCAGGGTTACACTGAAGCTTTCTTT
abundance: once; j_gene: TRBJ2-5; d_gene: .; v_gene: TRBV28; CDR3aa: CASSLRQDGTQYF; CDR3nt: TGTGCCAGCAGTTTGAGACAGGATGGGACCCAGTACTTC
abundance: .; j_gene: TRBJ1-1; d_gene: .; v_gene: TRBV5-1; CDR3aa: CASSSEGVRLHTEAFF; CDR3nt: TGCGCCAGCAGCTCCGAGGGGGTTCGTCTGCACACTGAAGCTTTCTTT
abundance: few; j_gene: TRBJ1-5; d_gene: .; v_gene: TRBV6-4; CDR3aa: CASSEETGQPQHF; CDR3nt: TGTGCCAGCAGTGAGGAGACCGGGCAGCCCCAGCATTTT
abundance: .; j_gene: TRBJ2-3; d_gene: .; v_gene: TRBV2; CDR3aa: CASSAATSTDTQYF; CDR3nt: TGTGCCAGCAGTGCCGCCACTAGCACAGATACGCAGTATTTT
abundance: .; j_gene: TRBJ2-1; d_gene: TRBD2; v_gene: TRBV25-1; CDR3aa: CASSGNLAGSSYNEQFF; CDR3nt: TGTGCCAGCAGTGGCAACCTAGCGGGAAGCTCCTACAATGAGCAGTTCTTC
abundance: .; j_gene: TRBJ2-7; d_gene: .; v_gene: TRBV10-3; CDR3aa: CAISGERTRYEQYF; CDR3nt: TGTGCCATCAGTGGTGAAAGGACAAGGTACGAGCAGTACTTC
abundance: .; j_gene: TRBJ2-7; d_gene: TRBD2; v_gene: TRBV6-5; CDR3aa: CASTGLAGGAYEQYF; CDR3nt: TGTGCCAGCACGGGACTAGCGGGGGGCGCCTACGAGCAGTACTTC
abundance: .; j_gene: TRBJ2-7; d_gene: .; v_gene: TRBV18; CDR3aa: CASSPSSYEQYF; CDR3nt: TGTGCCAGCTCACCGAGCTCCTACGAGCAGTACTTC
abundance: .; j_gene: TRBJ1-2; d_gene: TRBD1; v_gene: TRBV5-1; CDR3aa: CASSLDRGNYGYTF; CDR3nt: TGCGCCAGCAGCTTAGACAGGGGAAACTATGGCTACACCTTC
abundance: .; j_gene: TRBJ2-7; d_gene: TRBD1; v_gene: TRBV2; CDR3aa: CARGQGLGEQYF; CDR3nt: TGTGCCAGGGGACAGGGGTTGGGTGAGCAGTACTTC
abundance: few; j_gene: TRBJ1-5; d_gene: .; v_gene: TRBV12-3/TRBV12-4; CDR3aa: CASSRDQPQHF; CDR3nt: TGTGCCAGCAGCAGGGATCAGCCCCAGCATTTT
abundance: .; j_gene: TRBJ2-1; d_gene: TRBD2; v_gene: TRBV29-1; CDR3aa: CSVPPREGYEQFF; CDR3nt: TGCAGCGTCCCCCCGCGGGAGGGCTATGAGCAGTTCTTC
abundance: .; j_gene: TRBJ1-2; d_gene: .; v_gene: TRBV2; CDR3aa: CASSGGHGYYGYTF; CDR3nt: TGTGCCAGCAGTGGAGGACACGGGTACTATGGCTACACCTTC
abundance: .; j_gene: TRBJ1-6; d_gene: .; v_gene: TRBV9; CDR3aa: CASSVRGNDPNNSPLHF; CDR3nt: TGTGCCAGCAGCGTACGGGGGAACGACCCGAATAATTCACCCCTCCACTTT
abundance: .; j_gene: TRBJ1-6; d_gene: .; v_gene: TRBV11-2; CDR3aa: CASSPIERSPLHF; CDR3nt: TGTGCCAGCAGCCCTATTGAGCGCTCACCCCTCCACTTT
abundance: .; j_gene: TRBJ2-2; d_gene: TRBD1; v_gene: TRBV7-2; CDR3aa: CASSMTGRHDTGELFF; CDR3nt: TGTGCCAGCAGCATGACAGGGCGGCATGACACCGGGGAGCTGTTTTTT
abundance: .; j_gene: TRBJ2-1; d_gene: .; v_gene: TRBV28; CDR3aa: CASRKPVLYNEQFF; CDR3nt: TGTGCCAGCAGGAAACCCGTACTATACAATGAGCAGTTCTTC
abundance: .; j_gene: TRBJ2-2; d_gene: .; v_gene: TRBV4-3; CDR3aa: CASSQGVGPNTGELFF; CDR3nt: TGCGCCAGCAGCCAAGGCGTGGGGCCGAACACCGGGGAGCTGTTTTTT
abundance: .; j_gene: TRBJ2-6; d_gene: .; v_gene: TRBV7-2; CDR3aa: CASLRDSGANVLTF; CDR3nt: TGTGCCAGCCTCCGGGATTCTGGGGCCAACGTCCTGACTTTC
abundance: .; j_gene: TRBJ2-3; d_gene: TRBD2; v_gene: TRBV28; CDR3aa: CASASGGSGTDTQYF; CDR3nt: TGTGCCAGCGCTAGCGGGGGTAGCGGCACAGATACGCAGTATTTT